Listed here are 20 T cell receptor beta chains from one sample, sequenced in a study of vaccination and CD4 T cells after COVID-19. The treatment denotes: approximately 10-day PBMC culture with coronavirus spike peptide pools or control peptides (ViraFEST assay). Their target antigens are unknown. With the Oncomine TCR Beta short-read assay, DNA from cultured CD4+ T cells was sequenced. TCRdb passed the PCR reads through MiXCR, listing each CDR3 protein once. The data show 4,500 to 5,000 distinct CDR3 sequences, around 80% seen once. The material sequenced was CD4+ T cells from blood, cultured in vitro. These TCRs come from a human donor who had recovered from COVID-19.

This clonotype was found a few times. This chain connects TRBV15 to TRBJ1-5, with 8 bases aligning to TRBD1. The germline V gene has CDR1 LNHNV and CDR2 YYDKDF (reference sequence). V lost 0 bases and J lost 7; bases outside the gene matches: 14. This CDR3 is 18 amino acids long. The CDR3 is CATSRDRGPGGLGQPQHF. The DNA for the CDR3 is TGTGCCACCAGCAGAGATCGGGGGCCAGGGGGCCTTGGCCAGCCCCAGCATTTT.

The chain combines TRBV11-2 with TRBJ1-2; a weak D match, TRBD1 (5 bases). This CDR3 has 14 amino acids. V lost 5 bases and J lost 0, with 10 bases in between. Germline V gene sequence: CDR1 SGHAT, CDR2 FQNNGV. CDR3 bases: TGTGCCAGCAGCCCAGGGATAGCTAACTATGGCTACACCTTC. It yields the protein CASSPGIANYGYTF.

CDR3 nucleotide sequence: TGTGCCAGCAGCTTACTTGGACCGCCCTACAATGAGCAGTTCTTC. It is translated as CASSLLGPPYNEQFF. V gene TRBV7-6 combines with J gene TRBJ2-1; D is ambiguous. CDR1 is SGHVS, CDR2 FNYEAQ, per germline. V shed 2 bases and J shed 2 bases, with 10 bases lying between them. This CDR3 comprises 15 residues.

V usage is TRBV6-5 and J usage is TRBJ2-7; D gene ambiguous. Per the germline V gene, CDR1 is MNHEY and CDR2 is SVGAGI. Trimming took off 0 bases at V and 2 bases at J, with 11 bases between the two ends. The CDR3 consists of 15 residues. The CDR3 DNA reads TGTGCCAGCAGTTACTCGTTTGTAGGGACCTACGAGCAGTACTTC. Residues: CASSYSFVGTYEQYF.

The chain combines TRBV6-2 or TRBV6-3 with TRBJ1-1, with D possibly matching TRBD1 (6 bases). There are 14 residues in the CDR3. The V and J ends lost 6 bases and 1 base respectively, with 12 bases between them. Germline V gives CDR1 MNHEY, CDR2 SVGEGT. CDR3 in amino acids: CASRRQVTNTEAFF. The DNA for the CDR3 is TGTGCCAGCAGACGACAGGTTACGAACACTGAAGCTTTCTTT.

The V gene is TRBV4-2, the J gene TRBJ2-5, with 10 bases aligning to TRBD2. V shed 4 bases, J shed 5 bases, and the junction held 4 bases outside the gene matches. This CDR3 comprises 14 residues. Germline V gene sequence: CDR1 LGHNA, CDR2 YNFKEQ. The CDR3 loop reads CASSLNSGGETQYF. The CDR3, as DNA: TGTGCCAGCAGCCTCAATAGCGGGGGGGAGACCCAGTACTTC.

The genes are TRBV7-2 and TRBJ2-7, with TRBD2 identical over 10 bases. The CDR3 runs 16 residues. Losses at the gene ends were 1 base for V and 5 bases for J; bases not matched to a gene: 8. Germline V gene data show CDR1 as SGHTA and CDR2 as FQGNSA. DNA for the CDR3: TGTGCCAGCAGCTTAGGGGTAGCGGGAGGCTTCAACGAGCAGTACTTC. Encoded protein: CASSLGVAGGFNEQYF.

In this sample, this clonotype turned up a few times. This chain links TRBV20-1 with TRBJ1-1; 8 bases map to TRBD1. The junction had 5 bases not matched to a gene; V was cut back by 0 bases and J by 5 bases. Germline CDR1 is DFQATT and CDR2 is SNEGSKA (reference sequence). CDR3 length equals 14 residues. The CDR3 sequence: CSARDRGRVTEAFF. The CDR3 coding sequence is TGCAGTGCTAGAGACAGGGGGCGGGTAACTGAAGCTTTCTTT.

The CDR3 bases are TGTGCCACCAGCAGAGACCACAAAAGGACAGGCACAGATACGCAGTATTTT. This translates into CATSRDHKRTGTDTQYF. This chain joins TRBV15 and TRBJ2-3; D is possibly TRBD1 (6 bases). Germline CDR1 and CDR2: LNHNV and YYDKDF (reference sequence). Trimming stripped 0 bases from V and 1 base from J, with 14 bases between. This CDR3 spans 17 amino acids.

The CDR3 loop reads CASSLQSQEETQYF. In DNA, the CDR3 is TGTGCCAGCAGCTTACAGTCCCAAGAGGAGACCCAGTACTTC. This chain uses TRBV5-4 with TRBJ2-5; D unresolved. This CDR3 has 14 amino acids. Germline lookup yields CDR1 SGHNT and CDR2 YYREEE (reference sequence). Trimming shortened V by 2 bases and J by 5 bases, and 13 bases separated the two germline ends.

This sequence joins TRBV21-1 and TRBJ2-7. TRBV21-1 is flagged as a pseudogene. The CDR3 totals 11 residues. The CDR3 spells CASSKVYEQYF. The CDR3 DNA sequence: TGTGCCAGCAGCAAAGTATACGAGCAGTACTTC.

The V and J genes are TRBV7-3 and TRBJ2-7; TRBD2 might be the D (6 bases). The CDR3 is 13 residues long. Germline assignment: CDR1 SGHTA and CDR2 FQGTGA. The germline V and J ends were trimmed by 5 bases and 7 bases, with 15 bases remaining between them. CDR3 residues: CASSPNWGREQYF. CDR3 DNA sequence: TGTGCCAGCAGCCCTAACTGGGGGAGGGAGCAGTACTTC.

In its sample, this clonotype was seen once. The chain carries TRBV7-2 and TRBJ1-5; D unresolved. The ends were cut back, 1 base at V and 0 bases at J, with 4 bases in the middle. This CDR3 contains 14 residues. CDR1 is SGHTA, CDR2 FQGNSA, per germline. The CDR3 sequence: CASSLVYSNQPQHF. CDR3 nucleotides: TGTGCCAGCAGCTTAGTGTATAGCAATCAGCCCCAGCATTTT.

This chain joins TRBV5-1 and TRBJ2-7; the match to TRBD2 covers 7 bases. This CDR3 is built from 16 residues. The germline CDR1 and CDR2 sequences are SGHRS and YFSETQ. V lost 4 bases to trimming and J lost 3 bases; unmatched junction nucleotides: 13. The CDR3 DNA reads as TGCGCCAGCAGCCGCCGGATAGGCGGGGGAAACTACGAGCAGTACTTC. Translation: CASSRRIGGGNYEQYF.

V usage is TRBV2 and J usage is TRBJ2-5; D tentatively fits TRBD1 or TRBD2 (5 bases each). Germline CDR1 and CDR2: SNHLY and FYNNEI. The CDR3 has 13 amino acids. The V gene lost 7 bases and the J gene lost 2 bases, with 11 bases spanning the gap. In nucleotides, the CDR3 is TGTGCCAGCATACAGGAGCGGCAAGAGACCCAGTACTTC. This encodes CASIQERQETQYF.

The rearrangement joins TRBV15 to TRBJ1-1; a possible D gene is TRBD1 (6 bases). The V gene lost 6 bases and the J gene lost 12 bases, with 17 bases spanning the gap. Germline lookup yields CDR1 LNHNV and CDR2 YYDKDF (reference sequence). The CDR3 length is 12 residues. The CDR3 DNA reads TGTGCCACCAGAGGGGGGCCCGGGAGGACTTTCTTT. This gives the protein CATRGGPGRTFF. Supplemented by reference TRBV15 and TRBJ1-1, the full variable domain reads DAMVIQNPRYQVTQFGKPVTLSCSQTLNHNVMYWYQQKSSQAPKLLFHYYDKDFNNEADTPDNFQSRRPNTSFCFLDIRSPGLGDTAMYLCATRGGPGRTFFGQGTRLTVV.

The V and J genes are TRBV20-1 and TRBJ1-5; TRBD1 matches 7 bases. The junction had 2 bases not matched to a gene; V was cut back by 6 bases and J by 0 bases. The CDR3 sequence is 13 residues long. In germline, CDR1 is DFQATT, CDR2 SNEGSKA (reference sequence). CDR3 protein: CSATGDSNQPQHF. CDR3 nucleotide sequence: TGCAGTGCAACAGGGGATAGCAATCAGCCCCAGCATTTT.

The chain recombines TRBV20-1 with TRBJ2-2; D call uncertain. This CDR3 is built from 14 residues. V was clipped by 1 base and J by 2 bases, with 8 bases between them. The germline V gene has CDR1 DFQATT and CDR2 SNEGSKA (reference sequence). CDR3 protein: CSARGLTNTGELFF. The CDR3 DNA is TGCAGTGCTAGAGGGTTAACCAACACCGGGGAGCTGTTTTTT.

V is TRBV20-1 and J is TRBJ1-2, with 9 bases matching TRBD1. This CDR3 has 16 amino acids. With V trimmed by 2 bases and J by 0 bases, 7 bases remained unmatched. CDR1 and CDR2 (germline): DFQATT, SNEGSKA (reference sequence). DNA for the CDR3: TGCAGTGCTAGATCCCGGGACAGGGAAACTAACTATGGCTACACCTTC. Its protein is CSARSRDRETNYGYTF.

By sample share, this clonotype is medium-sized. The chain has TRBV20-1 and TRBJ1-2; the D is unclear. V lost 3 bases and J lost 11, with 10 bases in between. In germline, CDR1 is DFQATT, CDR2 SNEGSKA (reference sequence). The CDR3 is 10 amino acids. The CDR3 reads CSASSGRYTF. The CDR3 nucleotides are TGCAGTGCTAGCTCTGGGAGGTACACCTTC.